The 4 T cell receptor beta chains given below trace back to one sample, sequenced in a study of CD8 T cells in ankylosing spondylitis (dated by TCRdb to the late 2010s). The method behind the library was 5' RACE. Sequencing took place on an Illumina HiSeq 2500. TCRdb reran the public reads through fastp at Q25 and MiXCR, keeping productive beta chains. Each entry merges the rows of one CDR3 protein and shows their most common DNA and genes. This sample gives around 320,000 distinct CDR3 sequences in total; about a fifth of them show up just once. About 4% of the sample comes from the top ten. Sequencing was carried out using blood, either unsorted or a sorted T cell fraction (not recorded which). The receptors derive from a female donor with ankylosing spondylitis or in good health (not recorded which).

The sample holds a few counts of this clonotype. J is TRBJ2-3 and V is TRBV30; 7 positions match TRBD2. V was pared by 4 bases and J by 8 bases, with 12 bases of the junction left unmatched. CDR1 is GTSNPN, CDR2 SVGIG, per germline (reference sequence). CDR3 length equals 14 residues. CDR3 in DNA: TGTGCCTGGACCCCGGTGCGGGAGAGGGTTACGCAGTATTTT. This translates into CAWTPVRERVTQYF.

CDR3 nucleotide sequence: TGTGCCAGCATGCACCGCGCAGGGCGGAATCAGCCCCAGCATTTT. Its translation: CASMHRAGRNQPQHF. The rearrangement joins TRBV2 to TRBJ1-5, with D maybe TRBD1 (5 bases). Germline V gene lookup returns CDR1 SNHLY and CDR2 FYNNEI. V lost 7 bases to trimming and J lost 4 bases, with 17 bases between them. The CDR3 loop spans 15 amino acids. Looking up the rest from reference TRBV2 and TRBJ1-5 gives the full variable domain: EPEVTQTPSHQVTQMGQEVILRCVPISNHLYFYWYRQILGQKVEFLVSFYNNEISEKSEIFDDQFSVERPDGSNFTLKIRSTKLEDSAMYFCASMHRAGRNQPQHFGDGTRLSIL.

The J gene is TRBJ2-7, the V gene TRBV6-2 or TRBV6-3, with TRBD1 matching over 8 bases. Trimming removed 1 base from V and 4 bases from J; junction bases left unmatched: 3. Germline V gene lookup returns CDR1 MNHEY and CDR2 SVGEGT. This CDR3 has 14 residues. CDR3 DNA sequence: TGTGCCAGCAGTTACTGGACAGGGCCGTACGAGCAGTACTTC. This encodes CASSYWTGPYEQYF.

This sequence joins TRBV20-1 and TRBJ2-5; TRBD2 agrees at 7 bases. Germline V gives CDR1 DFQATT, CDR2 SNEGSKA (reference sequence). The CDR3 has 15 amino acids. V gave up 6 bases and J gave up 5 bases; unmatched junction bases: 15. CDR3 in amino acids: CSAKGGRGWTETQYF. CDR3 nucleotide sequence: TGCAGTGCAAAAGGCGGGAGAGGATGGACGGAGACCCAGTACTTC.